This T cell receptor beta chain was sequenced for a study of PD-1 blockade in mismatch repair-deficient tumors. At the level of the study: Enrolled 2013-2016, patients had progressing, pretreated mismatch repair-deficient cancers of more than ten types. Overall study results and limits: Tumor-resident clones, often absent from pretreatment blood, expanded after pembrolizumab and then contracted.

All patients were mismatch repair deficient, assessed by either PCR or immunohistochemistry. A few pembrolizumab responders had their TCRs sequenced. Comment on this clone: The antigen is unknown. The junction differs from germline at one of its ends, possibly a read error.

CDR1 and CDR2 (germline): GTSNPN, SVGIG (reference sequence). The CDR3 is made up of 15 amino acids. This table comes from immunoSEQ multiplex PCR, and its TCRdb copy is limited to in-frame clones, with some not included. The table includes fewer than 100,000 clones, about 84% detected once. This TCR came from an adult with mismatch repair-deficient cancer. The rearrangement uses TRBV30 and TRBJ2-1, with a possible D match to TRBD2 (6 bases). The sequences come from peripheral blood, collected 12 weeks after starting pembrolizumab. CDR3: CAWSVSTSSNNEQFF. DNA of the CDR3: TGTGCCTGGAGTGTGTCAACTAGCTCCAACAATGAGCAGTTCTTC.